This T cell receptor (beta chain) comes out of a study of blood T cell repertoires in COVID-19. Whole-study context: The United States, Italy and Spain provided the acute and convalescent COVID-19 samples.

Recruits, aged roughly 18 to 100 years, lived in 24 US areas. Assignments of participants to cohorts depended upon their own reported clinical history. The data were produced by immunoSEQ multiplex PCR, yet TCRdb's version contains in-frame clones alone and is incomplete. Here the sample spans fewer than 450,000 clones, approximately 85% being singletons. Sequencing was performed on PBMCs or T cells enriched from blood (not recorded which). The clonotype comes from a woman aged 40-49 years with acute COVID-19.

CDR3: CASSAVVGQPQHF. For the CDR3, the DNA is TGTGCCAGTAGTGCGGTGGTGGGTCAGCCCCAGCATTTT. V usage is TRBV19 and J usage is TRBJ1-5; D is unresolved. This CDR3 spans 13 amino acids. CDR1 and CDR2 (germline): LNHDA, SQIVND (reference sequence). Trimming took off 5 bases at V and 6 bases at J, with 11 bases between the two ends.